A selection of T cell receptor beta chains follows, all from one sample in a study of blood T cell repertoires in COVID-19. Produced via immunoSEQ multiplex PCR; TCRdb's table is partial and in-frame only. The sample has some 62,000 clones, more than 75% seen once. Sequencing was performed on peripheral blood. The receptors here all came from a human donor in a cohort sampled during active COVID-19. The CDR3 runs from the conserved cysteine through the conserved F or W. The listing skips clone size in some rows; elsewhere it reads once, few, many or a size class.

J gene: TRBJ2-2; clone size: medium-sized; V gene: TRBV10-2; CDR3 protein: CASSESGRGTANTGELFF
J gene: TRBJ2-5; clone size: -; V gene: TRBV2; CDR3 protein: CASSAGTGQETQYF
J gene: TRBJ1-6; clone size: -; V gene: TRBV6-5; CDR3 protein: CASSLTPGASPLHF
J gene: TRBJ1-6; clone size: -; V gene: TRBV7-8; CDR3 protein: CASSQGTGGNSPLHF
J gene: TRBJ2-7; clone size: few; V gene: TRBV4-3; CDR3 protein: CASSQQNTGSYEQYF
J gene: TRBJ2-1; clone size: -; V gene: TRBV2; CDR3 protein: CASSVRASGYNEQFF
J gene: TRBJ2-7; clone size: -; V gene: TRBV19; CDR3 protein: CASSIKARSGGANEQYF
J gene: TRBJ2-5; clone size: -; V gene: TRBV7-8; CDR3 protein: CASSLGTSGGRGQETQYF
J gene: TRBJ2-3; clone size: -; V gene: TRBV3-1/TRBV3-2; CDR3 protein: CASSSGNLATDTQYF
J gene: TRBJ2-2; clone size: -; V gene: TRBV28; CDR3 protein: CASSFAGTGVGELFF